These T cell receptor beta chains were read from a single sample in a study of cytomegalovirus exposure and HLA in healthy donors. The data were produced by immunoSEQ multiplex PCR, yet TCRdb's version contains in-frame clones alone and is incomplete. This sample yields under 200,000 clones, of which over 60% are seen a single time; under 7.5% belongs to the top ten. Sequencing was performed on PBMCs. The receptors were sampled from a man in his forties in good health and CMV-seronegative. The CDR3 runs from the conserved cysteine through the conserved F or W. A D gene is named only where the DNA matches it firmly. Clone size, where shown, is once, few, many, or a class for clones that have expanded.

clone size	D gene	V gene	J gene	CDR3 protein	CDR3 DNA
-	TRBD1	TRBV5-4	TRBJ2-5	CASSSAGGSGQGIQETQYF	TGTGCCAGCAGCTCCGCTGGGGGTTCTGGACAGGGAATCCAAGAGACCCAGTACTTC
-	TRBD2	TRBV6-4	TRBJ2-1	CASSEASGNNEQFF	TGTGCCAGCAGTGAGGCTAGCGGCAACAATGAGCAGTTCTTC
-	-	TRBV7-2	TRBJ2-5	CASSLEGQRGETQYF	TGTGCCAGCAGCTTAGAGGGCCAAAGGGGGGAGACCCAGTACTTC
-	TRBD1	TRBV27	TRBJ2-7	CASSPRQGTTYEQYF	TGTGCCAGCAGTCCGAGACAGGGCACGACCTACGAGCAGTACTTC
few	TRBD1	TRBV7-9	TRBJ1-4	CASSTGTGGRNEKLFF	TGTGCCAGCAGCACGGGGACAGGGGGCCGTAATGAAAAACTGTTTTTT
-	TRBD1	TRBV25-1	TRBJ1-4	CASADQRTGVIEKLFF	TGTGCCAGCGCCGATCAGAGGACAGGGGTTATCGAAAAACTGTTTTTT
-	TRBD2	TRBV7-8	TRBJ2-1	CASSLRLAPSYNEQFF	TGTGCCAGCAGCCTAAGACTAGCCCCCTCCTACAATGAGCAGTTCTTC
few	-	TRBV5-4	TRBJ1-2	CASSLDVGNYGYTF	TGTGCCAGCAGCTTGGACGTTGGCAATTATGGCTACACCTTC
-	-	TRBV10-3	TRBJ2-1	CATSESIIDNEQFF	TGTGCCACCAGTGAGTCGATCATAGACAATGAGCAGTTCTTC
-	TRBD1	TRBV28	TRBJ2-3	CASSGARTGGGDTQYF	TGTGCCAGCAGCGGTGCGAGGACAGGGGGGGGTGATACGCAGTATTTT
once	-	TRBV7-3	TRBJ2-3	CASRIDGSSTDTQYF	TGTGCCAGCAGAATAGACGGGAGTAGCACAGATACGCAGTATTTT
-	-	TRBV5-1	TRBJ2-7	CASSPRVGADEQYF	TGCGCCAGCAGCCCCCGGGTTGGGGCGGACGAGCAGTACTTC
-	-	TRBV5-1	TRBJ2-7	CASSLQGPDYEQYF	TGCGCCAGCAGCTTACAGGGCCCGGACTACGAGCAGTACTTC
-	TRBD1	TRBV29-1	TRBJ2-7	CSVEFSDRGSYEQYF	TGCAGCGTTGAATTTAGTGACAGGGGCTCCTACGAGCAGTACTTC
few	-	TRBV9	TRBJ1-2	CASSPTSSTRGFRYGYTF	TGTGCCAGCAGTCCTACATCGTCAACTCGAGGGTTCCGCTATGGCTACACCTTC
-	-	TRBV5-1	TRBJ1-1	CASSLSTGFIEAFF	TGCGCCAGCAGCTTGAGTACAGGGTTCATTGAAGCTTTCTTT
-	TRBD1	TRBV14	TRBJ1-1	CASSRDRNTEAFF	TGTGCCAGCAGCCGGGACAGGAACACTGAAGCTTTCTTT
-	-	TRBV6-5	TRBJ2-7	CASSYSAGPGEQYF	TGTGCCAGCAGTTACTCGGCGGGACCGGGGGAGCAGTACTTC
-	TRBD1	TRBV10-1	TRBJ2-3	CASRSLGQPVF	TGCGCCAGCAGGTCCTTGGGACAGCCGGTTTTT
-	TRBD2	TRBV6-5	TRBJ2-5	CASTQPGGQETQYF	TGTGCCAGCACGCAACCGGGAGGACAAGAGACCCAGTACTTC
-	-	TRBV19	TRBJ1-2	CASSIRTREEYGYTF	TGTGCCAGTAGTATTCGAACTCGGGAGGAGTATGGCTACACCTTC
-	TRBD1	TRBV6-6	TRBJ2-7	CASSAGQAYEQYF	TGTGCCAGCAGTGCGGGACAGGCCTACGAGCAGTACTTC
few	TRBD2	TRBV4-3	TRBJ2-7	CASSPTTSGGSYEQYF	TGCGCCAGCAGCCCGACGACTAGCGGGGGGTCTTACGAGCAGTACTTC
-	-	TRBV4-2	TRBJ1-1	CASSQDWGDVLTFF	TGTGCCAGCAGCCAAGATTGGGGGGATGTGTTGACTTTCTTT
-	TRBD1	TRBV19	TRBJ1-5	CASTNPRDSWQPQHF	TGTGCCAGTACCAATCCCCGGGACAGCTGGCAGCCCCAGCATTTT
-	TRBD1	TRBV7-9	TRBJ1-4	CASSRQGFISEKLFF	TGTGCCAGCAGCCGACAGGGGTTCATAAGTGAAAAACTGTTTTTT
few	-	TRBV7-7	TRBJ2-3	CASSQLLGDTQYF	TGTGCCAGCAGCCAATTACTCGGGGATACGCAGTATTTT
-	-	TRBV11-2	TRBJ1-3	CASSFLYGNTIYF	TGTGCCAGCAGCTTTCTCTATGGAAACACCATATATTTT
-	TRBD2	TRBV19	TRBJ2-5	CASTPRGGRRETQYF	TGTGCCAGTACCCCTCGGGGGGGCCGGAGAGAGACCCAGTACTTC
-	TRBD2	TRBV5-8	TRBJ2-3	CASSPGLAGLLDTQYF	TGTGCCAGCAGCCCGGGACTAGCGGGCCTGTTAGATACGCAGTATTTT
-	TRBD1	TRBV13	TRBJ1-2	CASSFLGQGEYGYTF	TGTGCCAGCAGCTTCTTGGGACAGGGGGAGTATGGCTACACCTTC
-	-	TRBV4-2	TRBJ2-5	CASSQAEDLQETQYF	TGTGCCAGCAGCCAAGCTGAGGACTTACAAGAGACCCAGTACTTC
-	TRBD1	TRBV4-1	TRBJ1-1	CASSTGQGLLVNTEAFF	TGCGCCAGCAGCACCGGACAGGGACTATTAGTAAACACTGAAGCTTTCTTT
-	-	TRBV19	TRBJ1-6	CASSIDLRSSYNSPLHF	TGTGCCAGTAGTATAGATCTCCGGAGCTCCTATAATTCACCCCTCCACTTT
once	-	TRBV25-1	TRBJ2-3	CASSPWAGSTDTQYF	TGTGCCAGCAGTCCCTGGGCAGGGAGCACAGATACGCAGTATTTT
-	-	TRBV5-6	TRBJ1-4	CASSLWHTNEKLFF	TGTGCCAGCAGCTTATGGCACACTAATGAAAAACTGTTTTTT
-	TRBD2	TRBV4-3	TRBJ2-7	CASSQEGTSGYEQYF	TGCGCCAGCAGCCAAGAAGGAACTAGCGGCTACGAGCAGTACTTC
-	-	TRBV4-3	TRBJ1-2	CASSQGQNYGYTF	TGCGCCAGCAGCCAAGGACAGAACTATGGCTACACCTTC
-	-	TRBV19	TRBJ2-7	CASSQWESYEQYF	TGTGCCAGTAGTCAGTGGGAGTCCTACGAGCAGTACTTC
-	-	TRBV6-5	TRBJ1-2	CASSLRSGYGYTF	TGTGCCAGCAGTTTACGGTCCGGCTATGGCTACACCTTC
-	TRBD2	TRBV5-1	TRBJ2-7	CASSLLSGSNYEQYF	TGCGCCAGCAGCTTGTTAAGCGGGAGTAACTACGAGCAGTACTTC
-	-	TRBV7-2	TRBJ2-5	CASSLSQGQETQYF	TGTGCCAGCAGCTTAAGCCAGGGTCAAGAGACCCAGTACTTC
-	-	TRBV5-1	TRBJ1-2	CASTAGADNYGYTF	TGCGCCAGCACCGCAGGGGCAGATAACTATGGCTACACCTTC
-	-	TRBV29-1	TRBJ1-2	CSVGGGHTYGYTF	TGCAGCGTTGGGGGGGGTCATACCTATGGCTACACCTTC
-	-	TRBV19	TRBJ1-2	CASSRGGEGYTF	TGTGCCAGTAGTCGTGGCGGCGAGGGCTACACCTTC
-	-	TRBV2	TRBJ2-4	CASSERAGRAKNIQYF	TGTGCCAGCAGTGAAAGGGCAGGGCGAGCCAAAAACATTCAGTACTTC
-	-	TRBV30	TRBJ2-7	CAWTGTYEQYF	TGTGCCTGGACAGGGACCTACGAGCAGTACTTC
-	TRBD1	TRBV7-8	TRBJ2-7	CASSVRTSGQGLGQYF	TGTGCCAGCAGCGTACGTACCTCCGGACAGGGTCTTGGGCAGTACTTC
-	-	TRBV19	TRBJ2-2	CASSVLGTGELFF	TGTGCCAGTAGTGTGCTAGGCACCGGGGAGCTGTTTTTT
-	TRBD1	TRBV5-4	TRBJ2-7	CASSLVGTGSYEQYF	TGTGCCAGCAGCTTGGTTGGGACAGGCTCCTACGAGCAGTACTTC
-	-	TRBV9	TRBJ1-3	CASSVDPTASSGNTIYF	TGTGCCAGCAGCGTCGACCCTACAGCTTCCTCTGGAAACACCATATATTTT
-	-	TRBV11-2	TRBJ2-5	CASSLDLRVYQETQYF	TGTGCCAGCAGCTTAGATTTGCGGGTGTACCAAGAGACCCAGTACTTC
-	-	TRBV9	TRBJ2-5	CASSPRVDQETQYF	TGTGCCAGCAGCCCAAGAGTAGACCAAGAGACCCAGTACTTC
-	-	TRBV5-6	TRBJ2-1	CASSLVVRSAYNEQFF	TGTGCCAGCAGCTTGGTCGTCAGGTCAGCCTACAATGAGCAGTTCTTC